One and the same sample provided the 10 T cell receptor beta chains below, sequenced in a study of control samples from healthy donors and cancer patients. The method was immunoSEQ multiplex PCR; TCRdb's version includes in-frame clones alone and lacks a portion of them. Here the sample spans 100,000 to 150,000 clones, approximately 90% being singletons. Material for sequencing was blood. The receptors stem from a man aged 45-65 years in good health.

The chain recombines TRBV6-1 with TRBJ1-1; D unresolved. This CDR3 has 13 amino acids. Germline CDR1 is MNHNS and CDR2 is SASEGT. V dropped 1 base and J dropped 1 base, with 4 bases sitting between them. CDR3 residues: CASSEVWNTEAFF. The CDR3, as DNA: TGTGCCAGCAGTGAAGTTTGGAACACTGAAGCTTTCTTT.

This clone was observed once. The chain combines TRBV2 with TRBJ1-1; possibly TRBD1 for D (6 bases). The germline V gene encodes CDR1 SNHLY and CDR2 FYNNEI. V was trimmed by 6 bases and J by 0 bases, leaving 17 bases between them. There are 16 residues in the CDR3. The CDR3 region has the DNA TGTGCCAGCAGCCCTGGATGGACAGCGATGAACACTGAAGCTTTCTTT. Translating gives CASSPGWTAMNTEAFF.

The genes are TRBV7-6 and TRBJ2-7; maybe TRBD1 (6 bases). Trimming shortened V by 4 bases and J by 2 bases, and 21 bases separated the two germline ends. Germline V gene data show CDR1 as SGHVS and CDR2 as FNYEAQ. The CDR3 totals 17 residues. CDR3 in DNA: TGTGCCAGCAGCTCCAGGCCCGGTGGGGACACCACCTACGAGCAGTACTTC. It yields the protein CASSSRPGGDTTYEQYF.

The chain is built from TRBV5-1 and TRBJ2-2; a weak D match, TRBD2 (7 bases). This CDR3 has 17 amino acids. Trimming took 4 bases from V and 3 from J, leaving 19 bases between them. CDR1 SGHRS and CDR2 YFSETQ come from the germline V gene. The CDR3 DNA follows: TGCGCCAGCAGCAGGGGGACTACCTCCATACACACCGGGGAGCTGTTTTTT. Amino acids: CASSRGTTSIHTGELFF.

This sequence joins TRBV6-1 and TRBJ2-7; tentative D call: TRBD2 (5 bases). The CDR3 totals 12 residues. From germline, CDR1 is MNHNS and CDR2 SASEGT. Trimming stripped 5 bases from V and 0 bases from J, with 5 bases between. CDR3 protein: CASSTSSYEQYF. Written as DNA, the CDR3 is TGTGCCAGCAGTACTAGCTCCTACGAGCAGTACTTC.

The chain has TRBV7-9 and TRBJ2-1, with D unclear. V lost 4 bases and J lost 1, with 11 bases in between. This CDR3 contains 15 residues. The germline V gene has CDR1 SEHNR and CDR2 FQNEAQ (reference sequence). CDR3 loop: CASSSVRISYNEQFF. The DNA for the CDR3 is TGTGCCAGCAGCTCCGTGCGTATTTCCTACAATGAGCAGTTCTTC.

This sequence joins TRBV7-9 and TRBJ2-1; tentative D call: TRBD1 (6 bases). This CDR3 has 15 residues. In germline, CDR1 is SEHNR, CDR2 FQNEAQ (reference sequence). V was clipped by 2 bases and J by 3 bases, with 11 bases between them. For the CDR3, the DNA is TGTGCCAGCAGCTTAACAGGGTCTCTCTACAATGAGCAGTTCTTC. Translating gives CASSLTGSLYNEQFF.

Only one count was recorded for this clone. The rearrangement joins TRBV24-1 to TRBJ2-3; a weak D match, TRBD2 (6 bases). The CDR3 length is 13 residues. Trimming pared 9 bases from V and 0 bases from J, leaving 9 bases between. The V gene's germline CDR1 is KGHDR and CDR2 SFDVKD. CDR3 nucleotide sequence: TGTGCCACCCGGGAGCCTAGCACAGATACGCAGTATTTT. Translated: CATREPSTDTQYF.

This clone came up a few times. The junction differs from germline at one of its ends, possibly a read error. CDR3 DNA: TGTGCCAGCAGTTTGGGACAGCATACTCCCTACAATGAGCAGTTCTTC. Translation gives CASSLGQHTPYNEQFF. The chain links TRBV5-4 to TRBJ2-1, with 7 bases identical to TRBD1. CDR3 size: 16 residues. Per germline, CDR1 SGHNT and CDR2 YYREEE (reference sequence).

The gene calls are TRBV6-2 or TRBV6-3 and TRBJ2-5; TRBD2 matches at 10 bases. CDR1 and CDR2 from the germline V gene are MNHEY and SVGEGT. Germline trimming cut 2 bases from V and 5 bases from J; bases unmatched to any gene: 14. The CDR3 is 18 residues long. The CDR3, as DNA: TGTGCCAGCAGTTACCCAGAACGTCAAGCGGGGGGGCGGGAGACCCAGTACTTC. This gives the protein CASSYPERQAGGRETQYF.